This is a list of T cell receptor beta chains from one sample in a study of blood T cell repertoires in COVID-19. Only in-frame clones appear in the TCRdb table, and some are missing; sequencing was by immunoSEQ multiplex PCR. The table has roughly 24,000 clones, around 90% seen once. Sequencing input: peripheral blood. The origin of the receptors is a woman in her sixties with active COVID-19. The conserved cysteine and the conserved F or W are not part of the CDR3 here.

14,TRBJ2-1,TRBV14,ASSQGGLASYNEQF
16,TRBJ2-2,TRBV11-2,ASSSRYGLAVNTGELF
13,TRBJ2-3,TRBV10-3,AISGLAGGVDTQY
14,TRBJ2-5,TRBV28,ASSSSGAGGRETQY
15,TRBJ2-7,TRBV6-6,ASSPLLRGTEAYEQY
17,TRBJ2-6,TRBV19,ASSIRAGFESAGANVLT
14,TRBJ1-5,TRBV19,ASSTHRTGNNQPQH
12,TRBJ1-2,TRBV3-1/TRBV3-2,ASSHEDRNYGYT
14,TRBJ1-5,TRBV6-1,ASSVEFSSSNQPQH
12,TRBJ2-1,TRBV7-2,ASSLGSRGNEQF
12,TRBJ2-7,TRBV5-1,ASSPGISSYEQY
16,TRBJ2-3,TRBV7-8,ASSLWLRGGGSTDTQY
9,TRBJ1-3,TRBV12-3/TRBV12-4,ASSTQAAIY
10,TRBJ2-2,TRBV2,ASRVSDGELF
12,TRBJ2-5,TRBV9,ASSVGAGGETQY
12,TRBJ2-1,TRBV11-3,ASSFSLTNNEQF
12,TRBJ2-2,TRBV3-1/TRBV3-2,ASSRLSGTGELF
15,TRBJ2-2,TRBV10-2,ASSEQEGLLHSGELF
12,TRBJ2-7,TRBV7-2,ASRRRSGNYEQY
14,TRBJ2-7,TRBV4-3,ASSLGLAGLSYEQY
13,TRBJ2-3,TRBV16,ASSRASGRMDTQY
13,TRBJ1-4,TRBV28,ASTSEAFGGEKLF
11,TRBJ2-6,TRBV6-5,AYLFGGANVLT
13,TRBJ2-7,TRBV6-1,ASSEAQGAPYEQY
17,TRBJ2-5,TRBV21-1,ASTRRLAGILRVQETQY
17,TRBJ2-1,TRBV19,ASSIPLYYGLAVASEQF
13,TRBJ2-5,TRBV4-1,ASSQGGAGEETQY
13,TRBJ2-5,TRBV28,ASSGVGQGQETQY
13,TRBJ1-6,TRBV28,ASTGGTSRNSPLH
13,TRBJ2-5,TRBV5-4,ASSPRGATAETQY
11,TRBJ2-5,TRBV5-1,ASSLAGGETQY
14,TRBJ1-2,TRBV28,ASSPTGTGKSYGYT
12,TRBJ1-1,TRBV11-2,ASSYTQGSGEAF
9,TRBJ2-1,TRBV7-9,ASSNVIGEF
12,TRBJ2-3,TRBV19,ASSRDRGPDTQY
12,TRBJ2-7,TRBV19,ASSIGRNSYEQY
13,TRBJ2-4,TRBV25-1,ASSEPGGTKNIQY
11,TRBJ2-7,TRBV1,TSSHGGSYEQY
12,TRBJ2-3,TRBV6-5,AMAEGPSLDTQY
14,TRBJ1-5,TRBV3-1/TRBV3-2,ASSQGGTGLNQPQH
13,TRBJ2-1,TRBV3-1/TRBV3-2,ASSQVLVASNEQF
14,TRBJ2-3,TRBV11-2,ASSSGRAGRVDTQY
16,TRBJ2-3,TRBV24-1,ATSEVPQAAPRTDTQY
15,TRBJ1-3,TRBV28,ASSSLSGGKPDGTIY
13,TRBJ2-7,TRBV7-6,ASSLFGTSNYEQY
15,TRBJ1-2,TRBV19,ASSRGSRGAAGYGYT